The clone carrying this TCR beta chain was detected only once. The sample is drawn from a study of Ad26.COV2.S vaccination and SARS-CoV-2 variants. Sequencing used immunoSEQ multiplex PCR; TCRdb keeps in-frame clones, though not all of them. The data show a few hundred thousand clones, with roughly 91% seen just once and around 3.6% held by the top ten. This sample's treatment: some 20 received Ad26.COV2.S at low or high dose, single or two shots; about 5 received placebo; per-sample allocation not given. Sampling happened 63 days after the first vaccine or placebo injection. Trimming pared 2 bases from V and 10 bases from J, leaving 15 bases between. Per germline, CDR1 SGHTA and CDR2 FQGTGA. This CDR3 has 15 amino acids.

This TCR was sampled from a person aged 18 to 59 who received the Ad26.COV2.S COVID-19 vaccine or a placebo. V and J are TRBV7-3 and TRBJ1-6; the D is unclear. Source: peripheral blood, taken in a trial of Ad26.COV2.S vaccine versus placebo. CDR3 sequence (DNA): TGTGCCAGCAGCTTAGGTCCGGGAGACCAGTCACCCCTCCACTTT. This translates into CASSLGPGDQSPLHF.